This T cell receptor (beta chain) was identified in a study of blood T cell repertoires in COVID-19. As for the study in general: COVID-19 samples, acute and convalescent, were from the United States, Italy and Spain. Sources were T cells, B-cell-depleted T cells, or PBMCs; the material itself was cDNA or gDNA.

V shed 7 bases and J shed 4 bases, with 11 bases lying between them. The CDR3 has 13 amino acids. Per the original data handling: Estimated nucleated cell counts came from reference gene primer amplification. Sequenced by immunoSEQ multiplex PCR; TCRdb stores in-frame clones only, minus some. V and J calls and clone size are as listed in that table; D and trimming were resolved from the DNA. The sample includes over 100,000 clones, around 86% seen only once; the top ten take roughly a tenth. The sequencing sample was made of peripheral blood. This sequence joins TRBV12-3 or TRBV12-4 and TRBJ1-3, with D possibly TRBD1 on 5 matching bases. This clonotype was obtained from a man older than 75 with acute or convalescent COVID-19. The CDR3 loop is CASKTTDGNTIYF. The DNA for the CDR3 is TGTGCCAGCAAGACGACAGACGGAAACACCATATATTTT.